This TCR beta chain comes out of a study of T cells after yellow fever vaccination. Deletions cut 4 bases from V and 1 base from J, with 13 bases between. The V gene's germline CDR1 is MNHEY and CDR2 SVGEGT. The CDR3 length is 15 residues. Points from the study as a whole: Few clonotypes appeared in both CD4 and CD8 compartments. Within FACS-sorted repertoires, abundant clonotypes contaminating from the bulk population could be present. Weaker overall, the secondary response nonetheless peaked faster (day 5 versus 15).

This clonotype came up many times. Its cognate antigen is unknown. UMIs were added to TCR cDNA along with a universal primer site when it was made by 5'RACE template switching. TCRdb redid the calling of the 5' RACE reads with MiXCR, one entry per CDR3 protein. The sample records around 330,000 distinct CDR3 sequences, approximately 3.9% being singletons. This TCR derives from a man in his late teens or twenties who received the YFV17D yellow fever vaccine. The V call is TRBV6-2 or TRBV6-3, the J call TRBJ1-1; D remains unclear. The input for sequencing was PBMCs, taken on the day of the yellow fever booster vaccination. The CDR3 DNA reads as TGTGCCAGCAGTTGGCAGTGGGCTAAGAACACTGAAGCTTTCTTT. Translated, it gives CASSWQWAKNTEAFF.